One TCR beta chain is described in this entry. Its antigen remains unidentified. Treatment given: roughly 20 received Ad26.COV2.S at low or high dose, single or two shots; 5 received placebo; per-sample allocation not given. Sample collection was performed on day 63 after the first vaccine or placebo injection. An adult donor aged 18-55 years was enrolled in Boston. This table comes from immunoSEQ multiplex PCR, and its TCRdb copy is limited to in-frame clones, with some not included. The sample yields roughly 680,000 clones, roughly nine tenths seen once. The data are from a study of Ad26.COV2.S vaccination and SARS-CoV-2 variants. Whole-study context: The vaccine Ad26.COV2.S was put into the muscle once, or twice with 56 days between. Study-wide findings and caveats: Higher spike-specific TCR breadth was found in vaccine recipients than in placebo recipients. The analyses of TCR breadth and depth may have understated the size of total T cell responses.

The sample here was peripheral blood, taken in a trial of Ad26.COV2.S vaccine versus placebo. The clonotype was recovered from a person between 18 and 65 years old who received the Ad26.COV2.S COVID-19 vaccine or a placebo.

CDR3 protein: CASSEVWGAEGTQYF. CDR3 nucleotides: TGTGCCAGCAGTGAAGTCTGGGGGGCGGAGGGGACCCAGTACTTC. J is TRBJ2-5 and V is TRBV6-1; tentatively, D is TRBD1 or TRBD2 (6 bases each). CDR1 and CDR2 (germline): MNHNS, SASEGT. The CDR3 runs 15 residues. V was clipped by 1 base and J by 7 bases, with 16 bases between them.